Each of the 21 T cell receptor beta chains below was sequenced from the same sample in a study of molecular identifiers for immune sequencing clone quantification. TCRdb redid the calling of the PCR reads with MiXCR, one entry per CDR3 protein. The sample lists under 600,000 distinct CDR3 sequences, approximately 25% occurring once. Sequences were obtained from naive CD8+ T cells from blood, with Jurkat cell RNA spiked in. Subset indicated: FACS-sorted CD8+CD4-CCR7+CD45RA+ naive T cells. Receptor source: a human donor in good health. Some libraries in this study had Jurkat cell RNA spiked in.

This clonotype was detected ten times or more. The rearrangement joins TRBV27 to TRBJ2-6; 9 bases map to TRBD1. Germline V gene lookup returns CDR1 MNHEY and CDR2 SMNVEV (reference sequence). There are 17 residues in the CDR3. V lost 6 bases and J lost 0; bases outside the gene matches: 6. CDR3 sequence: CASRGQGPSSGANVLTF. CDR3 in DNA: TGTGCCAGCAGGGGACAGGGCCCCAGCTCTGGGGCCAACGTCCTGACTTTC.

A few counts support this clonotype. V and J are TRBV5-8 and TRBJ2-5; D gene uncertain. Germline lookup yields CDR1 SGHTS and CDR2 YDEGEE. Between the trimmed V and J ends, which lost 4 bases and 10 bases, there was a span of 8 bases. The CDR3 runs 10 residues. This chain's CDR3 is CASSGAGQYF. In DNA, the CDR3 is TGTGCCAGCAGCGGCGCAGGCCAGTACTTC.

The chain couples TRBV6-5 to TRBJ2-7; possible D gene TRBD2, 5 bases. CDR1 is MNHEY and CDR2 is SVGAGI in the germline V gene. CDR3 length: 14 residues. V shed 5 bases and J shed 5 bases, with 16 bases lying between them. CDR3 loop: CASSPLTSTHEQYF. The CDR3 DNA reads as TGTGCCAGCAGTCCCCTAACTAGTACCCACGAGCAGTACTTC.

The chain uses TRBV11-3 and TRBJ2-1; 11 bases line up with TRBD2. V lost 5 bases to trimming and J lost 4 bases; unmatched junction nucleotides: 10. This CDR3 is 17 amino acids long. In germline, CDR1 is SGHNT, CDR2 YENEEA. In nucleotides, the CDR3 is TGTGCCAGCAGCGCAATCCCCGGGACTAGCGGATACAATGAGCAGTTCTTC. The encoded protein is CASSAIPGTSGYNEQFF.

The CDR3 spells CASSWAPGNTEAFF. In nucleotides, the CDR3 is TGTGCCAGCAGTTGGGCGCCGGGGAACACTGAAGCTTTCTTT. The chain couples TRBV28 to TRBJ1-1; D unresolved. The ends were cut back, 4 bases at V and 1 base at J, with 10 bases in the middle. CDR3 length equals 14 residues. Germline CDR1 is MDHEN and CDR2 is SYDVKM.

This clonotype was recorded a few times. The CDR3 DNA is TGTGCCTGGAACTTACCGGGACAGTGGCCTGAAGCTTTCTTT. Amino acid sequence: CAWNLPGQWPEAFF. The chain recombines TRBV30 with TRBJ1-1; 7 nucleotides align to TRBD1. Losses at the gene ends were 4 bases for V and 6 bases for J; bases not matched to a gene: 11. Germline values: CDR1 GTSNPN, CDR2 SVGIG (reference sequence). The CDR3 spans 14 residues.

The chain recombines TRBV10-1 with TRBJ2-3; tentatively, D is TRBD2 (6 bases). V was shortened by 0 bases and J by 2 bases, with 12 bases between the two germline ends. Germline CDR1 WNHNN, CDR2 SYGVQD (reference sequence). The CDR3 has 16 residues. CDR3 sequence (DNA): TGCGCCAGCAGTGAGTCGATGGGACTTATCACAGATACGCAGTATTTT. Its translation: CASSESMGLITDTQYF.

This clonotype was recorded a few times. V and J are TRBV4-3 and TRBJ1-3; D unclear. The CDR3 runs to 15 residues. Germline V gene sequence: CDR1 LGHNA, CDR2 YSLEER. Trimming pared 0 bases from V and 4 bases from J, leaving 10 bases between. CDR3 sequence: CASSQEYTTGNTIYF. The CDR3 coding sequence is TGCGCCAGCAGCCAAGAATACACCACCGGAAACACCATATATTTT.

The rearrangement uses TRBV11-2 and TRBJ2-7; D tentatively fits TRBD1 or TRBD2 (5 bases each). The V gene lost 0 bases and the J gene lost 4 bases, with 19 bases spanning the gap. The CDR3 sequence is 17 residues long. Per the germline V gene, CDR1 is SGHAT and CDR2 is FQNNGV. DNA of the CDR3: TGTGCCAGCAGCTTAGAGGGACGTCTCGTCGTACCGTACGAGCAGTACTTC. Translation gives CASSLEGRLVVPYEQYF. Supplemented by reference TRBV11-2 and TRBJ2-7, the full variable domain reads EAGVAQSPRYKIIEKRQSVAFWCNPISGHATLYWYQQILGQGPKLLIQFQNNGVVDDSQLPKDRFSAERLKGVDSTLKIQPAKLEDSAVYLCASSLEGRLVVPYEQYFGPGTRLTVT.

This clonotype was found many times. The chain is built from TRBV11-2 and TRBJ1-1, with D tentatively TRBD1 (6 bases). CDR3 length: 14 residues. Between the trimmed V and J ends, which lost 7 bases and 8 bases, there was a span of 20 bases. CDR1 and CDR2 (germline): SGHAT, FQNNGV. The CDR3 DNA reads TGTGCCAGCACCTATCCACAGGGTGTATTCGAAGCTTTCTTT. Protein product: CASTYPQGVFEAFF.

This clonotype has ten or more counts. CDR3 protein: CSVSLPGQGATQYF. The CDR3 coding sequence is TGCAGCGTATCTTTACCGGGACAGGGGGCGACCCAGTACTTC. The chain recombines TRBV29-1 with TRBJ2-5, with 12 nucleotides matching TRBD1. The V and J ends lost 6 bases and 7 bases, in that order; junction bases with no gene match: 9. CDR1 SQVTM and CDR2 ANQGSEA come from the germline V gene. The CDR3 totals 14 residues.

As regards this clonotype: The CDR3 ends on some other residue instead of the conserved phenylalanine or tryptophan, so this is likely a read error. The V call is TRBV27, the J call TRBJ1-5; D is unresolved. The CDR3 extends over 14 amino acids. V gave up 7 bases and J gave up 9 bases, with 19 bases separating them. CDR1 is MNHEY, CDR2 SMNVEV, per germline (reference sequence). CDR3 residues: CASMPGRGMVPQHL. The CDR3 nucleotides read TGTGCCAGCATGCCCGGACGGGGTATGGTGCCCCAGCATCTT.

This chain joins TRBV7-9 and TRBJ2-1; D gene uncertain. The CDR3 extends over 11 amino acids. Germline V gene lookup returns CDR1 SEHNR and CDR2 FQNEAQ (reference sequence). Trimming left V 6 bases short and J 8 bases short, with 8 bases between. In nucleotides, the CDR3 is TGTGCCAGCAGTCTATTCGATGAGCAGTTCTTC. As protein: CASSLFDEQFF.

The chain employs TRBV29-1 and TRBJ2-5, with D hard to call. Germline CDR1 reads SQVTM; CDR2 reads ANQGSEA. This CDR3 has 10 residues. V was clipped by 8 bases and J by 8 bases, with 12 bases between them. CDR3: CSSWSDTQYF. For the CDR3, the DNA is TGCAGCTCCTGGTCGGACACCCAGTACTTC. The full variable domain, its missing parts supplied by reference TRBV29-1 and TRBJ2-5, is SAVISQKPSRDICQRGTSLTIQCQVDSQVTMMFWYRQQPGQSLTLIATANQGSEATYESGFVIDKFPISRPNLTFSTLTVSNMSPEDSSIYLCSSWSDTQYFGPGTRLLVL.

This clonotype was observed many times. The rearrangement uses TRBV3-1 and TRBJ1-5; D uncertain. In germline, CDR1 is LGHDT, CDR2 YNNKEL (reference sequence). V shed 3 bases and J shed 2 bases, with 5 bases lying between them. The CDR3 contains 13 residues. The CDR3 DNA is TGTGCCAGCAGCCAGGGCCGCAATCAGCCCCAGCATTTT. Its protein is CASSQGRNQPQHF.

The genes are TRBV7-8 and TRBJ2-2, with 8 nucleotides matching TRBD2. The length of the CDR3 is 17 residues. Germline CDR1 reads SGHVS; CDR2 reads FQNEAQ. Unmatched junction bases numbered 12, after V lost 4 bases and J lost 5 bases. Here the CDR3 DNA reads TGTGCCAGCAGCTCCCCCGCTGGACTAGCAGGAACCGGGGAGCTGTTTTTT. This sequence encodes CASSSPAGLAGTGELFF. Supplemented by reference TRBV7-8 and TRBJ2-2, the full variable domain reads GAGVSQSPRYKVAKRGQDVALRCDPISGHVSLFWYQQALGQGPEFLTYFQNEAQLDKSGLPSDRFFAERPEGSVSTLKIQRTQQEDSAVYLCASSSPAGLAGTGELFFGEGSRLTVL.

The gene calls are TRBV9 and TRBJ1-1; D uncertain. CDR1 is SGDLS, CDR2 YYNGEE, per germline. The V and J ends lost 3 bases and 0 bases respectively, with 9 bases between them. This CDR3 has 14 residues. CDR3 protein: CASSDSTMNTEAFF. CDR3 nucleotide sequence: TGTGCCAGCAGCGACAGTACCATGAACACTGAAGCTTTCTTT.

This clonotype was recorded at least ten times. The rearrangement uses TRBV19 and TRBJ2-5; no firm D call. Germline assignment: CDR1 LNHDA and CDR2 SQIVND (reference sequence). CDR3 length equals 14 residues. With 5 bases removed from V and 0 bases from J, the gap between germline ends came to 10 bases. CDR3 sequence (DNA): TGTGCCAGTAGTCTTCGGAACTACCAAGAGACCCAGTACTTC. Translation gives CASSLRNYQETQYF.

A few counts support this clonotype. J is TRBJ1-1 and V is TRBV7-9; 8 positions match TRBD1. The CDR3 runs to 11 residues. Germline values: CDR1 SEHNR, CDR2 FQNEAQ (reference sequence). The V and J ends lost 8 bases and 7 bases, in that order; junction bases with no gene match: 3. CDR3 loop: CASGTGFEAFF. In DNA, the CDR3 is TGTGCCAGCGGGACAGGTTTTGAAGCTTTCTTT.

This clonotype was recorded at least ten times. This sequence joins TRBV7-9 and TRBJ1-2, with unresolved D. The V and J ends lost 5 bases and 2 bases respectively, with 3 bases between them. The germline gives CDR1 SEHNR, CDR2 FQNEAQ (reference sequence). The CDR3 has 11 residues. Here the CDR3 DNA reads TGTGCCAGCAGCATCAACTATGGCTACACCTTC. It translates to CASSINYGYTF.

This clonotype was detected many times. The chain is built from TRBV27 and TRBJ2-5, with D possibly TRBD2 on 6 matching bases. Trimming pared 6 bases from V and 2 bases from J, leaving 16 bases between. Germline values: CDR1 MNHEY, CDR2 SMNVEV (reference sequence). The CDR3 length is 15 residues. CDR3 in DNA: TGTGCCAGCAGCCCACGGGAGTTAAGTCAAGAGACCCAGTACTTC. This translates into CASSPRELSQETQYF.